The next 17 T cell receptor beta chains were all read from a single sample in a study of a mutant IDH1 vaccine in newly diagnosed glioma. Stated time point: week 23, last vaccination. The vaccine gave 300 ug of a 20-mer mutant IDH1 peptide subcutaneously per dose. Assay: immunoSEQ multiplex PCR; the TCRdb copy retains only in-frame clones and omits some. The sample comprises about 86,000 clones, almost 85% of which are singletons, and around 2% rests with the top ten. These receptors are not linked to any known antigen. Source: PBMCs, taken from a glioma patient whose treatment included an IDH1 peptide vaccine. The receptors shown here come from a man aged 30 to 45 with glioma. Some clones in this sample may be carry-over from other donors' samples.

V is TRBV5-1 and J is TRBJ1-1; D is unclear. From germline, CDR1 is SGHRS and CDR2 YFSETQ. The CDR3 length is 12 residues. V lost 2 bases, J lost 5 bases, and 7 bases lay in between. CDR3 DNA: TGCGCCAGCAGCTTTGTGGGGACTGAAGCTTTCTTT. Its translation is CASSFVGTEAFF.

Many counts were recorded for this clone. The rearrangement links TRBV9 to TRBJ2-5, with 9 bases that match TRBD2. CDR3 length: 16 amino acids. V lost 0 bases to trimming and J lost 7 bases; unmatched junction nucleotides: 10. CDR1 SGDLS and CDR2 YYNGEE come from the germline V gene. The CDR3 region has the DNA TGTGCCAGCAGCGTAGCAGCGGCGGGGGGGCTAGGGACCCAGTACTTC. Translated: CASSVAAAGGLGTQYF.

Here the CDR3 reads CASSLGSTSGGRTQYF. The DNA for the CDR3 is TGTGCCAGCAGCTTAGGATCGACTAGCGGGGGCCGGACCCAGTACTTC. The chain couples TRBV7-6 to TRBJ2-5; 12 nucleotides agree with TRBD2. V lost 1 base to trimming and J lost 7 bases; unmatched junction nucleotides: 7. The CDR3 covers 16 residues. CDR1 is SGHVS and CDR2 is FNYEAQ in the germline V gene.

The chain joins TRBV11-2 to TRBJ1-6; D unresolved. Trimming took off 1 base at V and 7 bases at J, with 14 bases between the two ends. The CDR3 runs to 16 residues. Germline values: CDR1 SGHAT, CDR2 FQNNGV. The CDR3 protein is CASSLGRAERNSPLHF. Written as DNA, the CDR3 is TGTGCCAGCAGCTTAGGTCGAGCAGAGAGGAATTCACCCCTCCACTTT.

The rearrangement uses TRBV10-2 and TRBJ2-2; perhaps TRBD2 as D (6 bases). CDR3 length: 12 residues. The V gene's germline CDR1 is WSHSY and CDR2 SAAADI. Trimming shortened V by 7 bases and J by 7 bases, and 10 bases separated the two germline ends. Written as DNA, the CDR3 is TGCGCCAGCAAACGGGAGATCGGGGAGCTGTTTTTT. Translating gives CASKREIGELFF.

This clone was seen once. The chain joins TRBV5-5 to TRBJ2-7; 9 nucleotides match TRBD2. Germline-derived CDR1 and CDR2 are SGHKS and YYEKEE (reference sequence). This CDR3 contains 16 residues. Germline trimming cut 1 base from V and 3 bases from J; bases unmatched to any gene: 8. The CDR3 region has the DNA TGTGCCAGCAGCTTGAGTTGGACTAGCGAGAACTACGAGCAGTACTTC. Translation gives CASSLSWTSENYEQYF.

The genes are TRBV27 and TRBJ1-1, with unresolved D. V shed 9 bases and J shed 1 base, with 15 bases lying between them. The CDR3 loop spans 14 amino acids. Germline values: CDR1 MNHEY, CDR2 SMNVEV (reference sequence). CDR3 amino acids: CARAIREPNTEAFF. The CDR3 DNA reads TGTGCCAGGGCCATTCGGGAGCCGAACACTGAAGCTTTCTTT.

The V call is TRBV7-2, the J call TRBJ1-6; no reliable D call. Trimming removed 4 bases at V and 3 bases at J, with 10 bases between. This CDR3 contains 15 residues. Germline V CDR1 and CDR2: SGHTA, FQGNSA. The CDR3 protein is CASSSLGFYNSPLHF. The CDR3 region has the DNA TGTGCCAGCAGCTCCCTGGGGTTCTATAATTCACCCCTCCACTTT.

A single count supports this clone. The V and J genes are TRBV6-6 and TRBJ2-1; 7 bases are shared with TRBD2. CDR3 length equals 15 residues. With V trimmed by 7 bases and J by 0 bases, 6 bases remained unmatched. Germline V gene data show CDR1 as MNHNY and CDR2 as SVGAGI (reference sequence). The CDR3 spells CASTQSGTSYNEQFF. For the CDR3, the DNA is TGTGCCAGCACCCAAAGCGGGACCTCCTACAATGAGCAGTTCTTC.

This chain connects TRBV7-2 to TRBJ1-2, with D perhaps TRBD1 (6 bases). CDR3 size: 14 residues. CDR1 is SGHTA, CDR2 FQGNSA, per germline. V dropped 5 bases and J dropped 4 bases, with 14 bases sitting between them. The CDR3 region has the DNA TGTGCCAGCAGCCCCGGGGGGGCGAGCTATGGCTACACCTTC. As protein: CASSPGGASYGYTF.

V is TRBV11-2 and J is TRBJ1-4; D not resolved. This CDR3 comprises 16 residues. CDR1 is SGHAT and CDR2 is FQNNGV in the germline V gene. V lost 5 bases and J 3 bases, leaving 16 bases between the germline ends. The DNA for the CDR3 is TGTGCCAGCAGCCTCCGAGGTTTAGTGTCTAATGAAAAACTGTTTTTT. Translated, it gives CASSLRGLVSNEKLFF.

The J gene is TRBJ1-1, the V gene TRBV6-1; 9 bases fit TRBD1. The CDR3 has 15 amino acids. Trimming took 8 bases from V and 0 from J; bases not matched to a gene: 7. In germline, CDR1 is MNHNS, CDR2 SASEGT. CDR3 amino acids: CASLYRGRMNTEAFF. The CDR3 DNA is TGTGCCAGCCTATACAGGGGGCGGATGAACACTGAAGCTTTCTTT.

The V gene is TRBV19, the J gene TRBJ2-7, with 9 bases lining up with TRBD1. The ends lost 5 bases at V and 4 bases at J; junction bases unmatched: 15. The CDR3 contains 17 residues. Germline V gene data show CDR1 as LNHDA and CDR2 as SQIVND (reference sequence). CDR3 coding DNA: TGTGCCAGTAGTCTCCATCCCGGGACAGGGTACGGGTACGAGCAGTACTTC. This codes for CASSLHPGTGYGYEQYF. The full variable domain, completed using reference TRBV19 and TRBJ2-7, is DGGITQSPKYLFRKEGQNVTLSCEQNLNHDAMYWYRQDPGQGLRLIYYSQIVNDFQKGDIAEGYSVSREKKESFPLTVTSAQKNPTAFYLCASSLHPGTGYGYEQYFGPGTRLTVT.

This chain uses TRBV4-1 with TRBJ1-2, with D unresolved. The V gene lost 3 bases and the J gene lost 3 bases, with 8 bases spanning the gap. This CDR3 is 13 amino acids long. In germline, CDR1 is MGHRA, CDR2 YSYEKL. CDR3 sequence (DNA): TGCGCCAGCAGCCAGTCGCGCGACTATGGCTACACCTTC. It specifies CASSQSRDYGYTF.

The chain couples TRBV20-1 to TRBJ2-5; weak D call: TRBD1 (5 bases). The CDR3 sequence is 11 residues long. CDR1 and CDR2 from the germline V gene are DFQATT and SNEGSKA (reference sequence). CDR3 in DNA: TGCAGGACAGAGGTCCAAGAGACCCAGTACTTC. This encodes CRTEVQETQYF.

The V and J genes are TRBV7-9 and TRBJ2-5; 12 positions match TRBD2. After removal of 4 bases from V and 0 bases from J, the junction contained 9 bases not matched to a gene. The CDR3 runs 18 residues. Germline loops: CDR1 SEHNR, CDR2 FQNEAQ (reference sequence). CDR3 coding DNA: TGTGCCAGCAGCTCACCGGGACTAGCGGGTTGGTACCAAGAGACCCAGTACTTC. Translated: CASSSPGLAGWYQETQYF.

The rearrangement joins TRBV27 to TRBJ2-7, with 8 bases that match TRBD1. Looked up from germline, CDR1 is MNHEY and CDR2 is SMNVEV (reference sequence). J gave up 7 bases and V 4 bases, and 12 bases lay outside the gene matches. CDR3 length: 15 residues. The CDR3 loop is CASSSYQGAPREQYF. CDR3 DNA: TGTGCCAGCAGTTCCTACCAGGGGGCGCCTCGGGAGCAGTACTTC.